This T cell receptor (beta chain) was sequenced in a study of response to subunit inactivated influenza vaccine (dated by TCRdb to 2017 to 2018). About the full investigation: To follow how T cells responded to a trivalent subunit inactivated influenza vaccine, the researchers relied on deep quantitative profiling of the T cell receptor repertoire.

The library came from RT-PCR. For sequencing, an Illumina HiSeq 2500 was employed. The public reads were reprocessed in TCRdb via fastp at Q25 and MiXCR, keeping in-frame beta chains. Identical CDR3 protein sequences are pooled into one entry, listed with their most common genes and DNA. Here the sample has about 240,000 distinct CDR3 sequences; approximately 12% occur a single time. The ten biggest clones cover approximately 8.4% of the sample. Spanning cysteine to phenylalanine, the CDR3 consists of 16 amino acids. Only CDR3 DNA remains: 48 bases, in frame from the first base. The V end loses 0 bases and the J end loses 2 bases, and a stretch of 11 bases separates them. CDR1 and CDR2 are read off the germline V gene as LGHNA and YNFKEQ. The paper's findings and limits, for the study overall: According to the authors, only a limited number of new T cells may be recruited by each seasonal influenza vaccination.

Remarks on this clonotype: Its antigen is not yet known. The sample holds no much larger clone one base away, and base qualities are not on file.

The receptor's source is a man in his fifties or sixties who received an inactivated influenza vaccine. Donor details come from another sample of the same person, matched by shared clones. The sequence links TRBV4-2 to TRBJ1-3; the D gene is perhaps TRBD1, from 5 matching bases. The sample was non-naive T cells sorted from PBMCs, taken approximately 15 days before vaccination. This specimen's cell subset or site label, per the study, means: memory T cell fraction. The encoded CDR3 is CASSQDWGGAGNTIYF. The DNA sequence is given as TGTGCCAGCAGCCAAGATTGGGGGGGTGCTGGAAACACCATATATTTT.